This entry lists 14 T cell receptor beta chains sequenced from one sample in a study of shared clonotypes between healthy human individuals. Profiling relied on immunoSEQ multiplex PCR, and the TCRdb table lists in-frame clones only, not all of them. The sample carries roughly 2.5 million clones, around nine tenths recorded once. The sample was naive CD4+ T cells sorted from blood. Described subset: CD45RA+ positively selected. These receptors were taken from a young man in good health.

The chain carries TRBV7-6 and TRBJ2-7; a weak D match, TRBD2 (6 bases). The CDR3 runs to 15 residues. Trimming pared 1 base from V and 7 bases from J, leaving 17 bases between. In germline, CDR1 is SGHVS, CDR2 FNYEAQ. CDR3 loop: CASSLDVGEAEEQYF. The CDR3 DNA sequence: TGTGCCAGCAGCTTAGATGTGGGGGAGGCTGAAGAGCAGTACTTC. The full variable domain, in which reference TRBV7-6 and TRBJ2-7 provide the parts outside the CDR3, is GAGVSQSPRYKVTKRGQDVALRCDPISGHVSLYWYRQALGQGPEFLTYFNYEAQQDKSGLPNDRFSAERPEGSISTLTIQRTEQRDSAMYRCASSLDVGEAEEQYFGPGTRLTVT.

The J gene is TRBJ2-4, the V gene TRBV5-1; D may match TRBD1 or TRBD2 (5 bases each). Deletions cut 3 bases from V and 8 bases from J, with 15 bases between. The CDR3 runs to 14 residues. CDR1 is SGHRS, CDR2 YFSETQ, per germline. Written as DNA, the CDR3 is TGCGCCAGCAGCTCGGGACCTAGTGTGGACATTCAGTACTTC. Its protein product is CASSSGPSVDIQYF.

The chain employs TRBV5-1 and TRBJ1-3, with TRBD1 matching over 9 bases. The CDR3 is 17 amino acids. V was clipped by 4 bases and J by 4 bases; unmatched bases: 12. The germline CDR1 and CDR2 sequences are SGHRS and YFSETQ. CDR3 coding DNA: TGCGCCAGCAGCACGGACAGGGGAGAGCGGGCCGGAAACACCATATATTTT. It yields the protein CASSTDRGERAGNTIYF.

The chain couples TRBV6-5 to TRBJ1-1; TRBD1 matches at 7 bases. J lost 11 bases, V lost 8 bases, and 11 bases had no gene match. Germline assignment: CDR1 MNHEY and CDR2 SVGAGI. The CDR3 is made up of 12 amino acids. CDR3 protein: CASGSWGQRAFF. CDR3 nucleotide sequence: TGTGCCAGCGGATCCTGGGGACAGCGGGCTTTCTTT.

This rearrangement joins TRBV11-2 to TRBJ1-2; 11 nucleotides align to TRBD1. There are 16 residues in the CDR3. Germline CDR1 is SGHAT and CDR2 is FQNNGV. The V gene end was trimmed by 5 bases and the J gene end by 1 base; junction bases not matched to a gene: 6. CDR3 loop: CASSPQDRGLNYGYTF. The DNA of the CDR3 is TGTGCCAGCAGCCCCCAGGACAGGGGGCTTAACTATGGCTACACCTTC.

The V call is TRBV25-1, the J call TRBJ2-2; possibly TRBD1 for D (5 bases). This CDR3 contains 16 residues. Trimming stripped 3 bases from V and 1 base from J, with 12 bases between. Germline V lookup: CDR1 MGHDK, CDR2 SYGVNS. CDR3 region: CASSDAGPRNTGELFF. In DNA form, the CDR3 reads TGTGCCAGCAGTGACGCAGGGCCCAGGAACACCGGGGAGCTGTTTTTT.

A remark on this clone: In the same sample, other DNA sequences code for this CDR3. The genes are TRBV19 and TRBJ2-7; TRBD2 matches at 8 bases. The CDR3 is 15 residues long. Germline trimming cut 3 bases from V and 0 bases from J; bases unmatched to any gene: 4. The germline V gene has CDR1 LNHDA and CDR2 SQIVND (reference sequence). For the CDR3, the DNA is TGTGCCAGTAGTATTGGGCTAGCGGGCTCCTACGAGCAGTACTTC. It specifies CASSIGLAGSYEQYF. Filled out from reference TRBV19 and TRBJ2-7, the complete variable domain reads DGGITQSPKYLFRKEGQNVTLSCEQNLNHDAMYWYRQDPGQGLRLIYYSQIVNDFQKGDIAEGYSVSREKKESFPLTVTSAQKNPTAFYLCASSIGLAGSYEQYFGPGTRLTVT.

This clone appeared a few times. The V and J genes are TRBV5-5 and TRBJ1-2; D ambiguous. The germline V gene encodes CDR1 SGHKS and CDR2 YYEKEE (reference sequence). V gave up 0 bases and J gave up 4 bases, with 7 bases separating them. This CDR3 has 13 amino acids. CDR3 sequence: CASSLVQAYGYTF. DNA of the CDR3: TGTGCCAGCAGCTTGGTGCAGGCCTATGGCTACACCTTC.

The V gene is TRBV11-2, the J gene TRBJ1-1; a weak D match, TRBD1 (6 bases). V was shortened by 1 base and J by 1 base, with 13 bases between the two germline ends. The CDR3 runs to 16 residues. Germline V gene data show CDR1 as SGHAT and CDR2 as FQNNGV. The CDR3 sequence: CASSLGTGRPNTEAFF. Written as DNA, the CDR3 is TGTGCCAGCAGCTTAGGAACAGGGAGGCCGAACACTGAAGCTTTCTTT.

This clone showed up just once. The CDR3 loop reads CASSHRGSGANVLTF. The DNA for the CDR3 is TGCGCCAGCAGCCACAGGGGCTCTGGGGCCAACGTCCTGACTTTC. The chain carries TRBV23-1 and TRBJ2-6; 7 bases agree with TRBD1. TRBV23-1 is an open reading frame, and its role is uncertain. Trimming removed 6 bases from V and 0 bases from J; junction bases left unmatched: 2. CDR3 length equals 15 residues.

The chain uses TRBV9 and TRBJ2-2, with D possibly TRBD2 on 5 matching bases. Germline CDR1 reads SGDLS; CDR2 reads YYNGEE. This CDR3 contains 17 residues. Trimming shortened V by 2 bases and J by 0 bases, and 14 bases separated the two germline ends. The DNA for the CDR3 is TGTGCCAGCAGCGTGGAGGACCCATCGGCGAACACCGGGGAGCTGTTTTTT. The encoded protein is CASSVEDPSANTGELFF.

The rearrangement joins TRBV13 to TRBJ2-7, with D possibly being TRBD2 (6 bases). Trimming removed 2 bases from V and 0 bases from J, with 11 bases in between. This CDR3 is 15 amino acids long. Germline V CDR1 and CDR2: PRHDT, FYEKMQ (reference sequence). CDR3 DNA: TGTGCCAGCAGCTTAACCGGCGGGACCTCCTACGAGCAGTACTTC. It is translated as CASSLTGGTSYEQYF.

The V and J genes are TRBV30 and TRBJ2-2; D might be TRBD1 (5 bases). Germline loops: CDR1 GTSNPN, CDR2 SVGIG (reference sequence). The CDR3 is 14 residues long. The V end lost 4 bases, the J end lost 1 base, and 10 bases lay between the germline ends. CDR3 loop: CAWTKGVNTGELFF. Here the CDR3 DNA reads TGTGCCTGGACGAAAGGGGTGAACACCGGGGAGCTGTTTTTT. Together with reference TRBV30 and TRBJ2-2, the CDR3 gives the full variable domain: SQTIHQWPATLVQPVGSPLSLECTVEGTSNPNLYWYRQAAGRGLQLLFYSVGIGQISSEVPQNLSASRPQDRQFILSSKKLLLSDSGFYLCAWTKGVNTGELFFGEGSRLTVL.

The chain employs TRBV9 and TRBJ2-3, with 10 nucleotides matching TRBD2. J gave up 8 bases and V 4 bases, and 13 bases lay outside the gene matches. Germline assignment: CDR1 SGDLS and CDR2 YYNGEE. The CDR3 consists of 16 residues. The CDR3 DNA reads TGTGCCAGCAGCCCCCGGGCTAGCGGGGGAAAGGGTACGCAGTATTTT. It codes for CASSPRASGGKGTQYF.